The entry below describes one TCR beta chain. Its antigen is unknown. One end of the junction fails to match germline, which may point to a read error. These data belong to a study of type 1 and type 2 diabetes patients. Study-level results: Highly-expanded CD4+ clones were few in type 2 diabetes, median one, about 3.9% of reads. Some expanded clones seen only in T1D might occur in additional T2D or control samples.

CDR1 and CDR2 (germline): SGHAT, FQNNGV. The CDR3 consists of 14 residues. The PCR template was genomic DNA. Amplification of the beta chain CDR3 used 30 forward and 13 reverse multiplex primers. TCRdb fed the multiplex PCR reads into MiXCR, producing one record per CDR3 protein. The sample includes about 270,000 distinct CDR3 sequences, around 47% seen only once; the top ten take roughly 13%. This chain uses TRBV11-2 with TRBJ2-7; perhaps TRBD2 as D (6 bases). Sequencing was performed on peripheral blood mononuclear cells (PBMCs). The sequence came from a young man with type 2 diabetes. CDR3 loop: CASSLGGRSYEQYF. CDR3 in DNA: TGTGCCAGTAGCTTGGGAGGCAGGAGCTACGAGCAGTACTTC.